These 17 T cell receptor beta chains came from one sample sequenced in a study of T cells in Graves' hyperthyroidism and ophthalmopathy. Amplified TCR beta CDR3 regions derived from RNA transcripts. HTBI primers were used for first-round RT-PCR of the TCR CDR3. TCRdb reanalysed the multiplex PCR reads using MiXCR and keeps one entry per CDR3 protein. The table has 350,000 to 450,000 distinct CDR3 sequences, roughly a sixth seen once; the top ten hold 34%. Material: blood. These receptors were taken from a woman aged 25 to 39 with Graves' hyperthyroidism that later progressed to Graves' ophthalmopathy.

The table lists this clonotype with many counts. In DNA, the CDR3 is TGCAGTGCTTGGGGAGGCGGGATGAACGGGGAGGAGCAGTTCTTC. It translates to CSAWGGGMNGEEQFF. V gene TRBV20-1 combines with J gene TRBJ2-1; possible D gene TRBD2, 6 bases. Looked up from germline, CDR1 is DFQATT and CDR2 is SNEGSKA (reference sequence). Trimming took 5 bases from V and 10 from J, leaving 24 bases between them. The CDR3 is made up of 15 amino acids.

The V call is TRBV5-8, the J call TRBJ1-1; TRBD1 matches at 7 bases. The CDR3 consists of 16 residues. The J segment lost 0 bases and the V segment lost 5 bases, leaving 10 bases of the junction unmatched. CDR1 and CDR2 from the germline V gene are SGHTS and YDEGEE. CDR3 sequence: CASSRDSRRLNTEAFF. The CDR3 DNA is TGTGCCAGCAGTCGGGACAGCCGGAGATTGAACACTGAAGCTTTCTTT.

On this clonotype itself: This may be a read error: a much more frequent sequence differs by one nucleotide. J is TRBJ2-1 and V is TRBV11-1; D is unresolved. The germline CDR1 and CDR2 sequences are SGHAT and FQDESV (reference sequence). Trimming left V 4 bases short and J 9 bases short, with 16 bases between. This CDR3 has 14 amino acids. This chain's CDR3 is CASSSDGSLGEQFF. The CDR3 bases are TGTGCCAGCAGCTCAGATGGGTCGCTGGGTGAGCAGTTCTTC.

This clonotype showed up many times. This chain joins TRBV24-1 and TRBJ2-1; D remains unclear. V gave up 2 bases and J gave up 10 bases, with 11 bases separating them. Per the germline V gene, CDR1 is KGHDR and CDR2 is SFDVKD. This CDR3 comprises 13 residues. CDR3 sequence reads: CATSDSNREEQFF. The DNA of the CDR3 is TGTGCCACCAGTGATTCGAATCGCGAAGAGCAGTTCTTC.

Many counts were recorded for this clonotype. The gene calls are TRBV7-6 and TRBJ2-7; D may be TRBD1 (5 bases). Per germline, CDR1 SGHVS and CDR2 FNYEAQ. Trimming cost V 5 bases and J 0 bases, with 14 bases left between them. The CDR3 loop spans 15 amino acids. The CDR3 protein is CASSTGHASSYEQYF. CDR3 nucleotides: TGTGCCAGCAGCACCGGACACGCCAGCTCCTACGAGCAGTACTTC.

The table lists this clonotype with many counts. The chain has TRBV12-3 or TRBV12-4 and TRBJ2-5; TRBD2 is a possible D gene (7 bases). The CDR3 runs to 16 residues. V lost 4 bases and J lost 5, with 20 bases in between. CDR3 nucleotides: TGTGCCAGCAGTTCCGCAACCCGGGGGGCCGAGGAGACCCAGTACTTC. It codes for CASSSATRGAEETQYF.

This clonotype was detected a few times. This chain joins TRBV5-1 and TRBJ2-2, with D tentatively TRBD2 (7 bases). This CDR3 is built from 19 residues. The V gene's germline CDR1 is SGHRS and CDR2 YFSETQ. V was clipped by 7 bases and J by 4 bases, with 29 bases between them. CDR3 region: CASGTWAGEGLDSTGELFF. The CDR3 DNA reads TGCGCCAGCGGGACCTGGGCAGGGGAAGGACTAGATAGCACCGGGGAGCTGTTTTTT.

This clonotype was recorded at least ten times. The chain recombines TRBV3-1 with TRBJ2-3, with D unresolved. Germline CDR1 is LGHDT and CDR2 is YNNKEL (reference sequence). The CDR3 loop spans 12 amino acids. V dropped 2 bases and J dropped 6 bases, with 6 bases sitting between them. CDR3 nucleotide sequence: TGTGCCAGCAGCCAACAAGGGGATACGCAGTATTTT. Translation: CASSQQGDTQYF.

Comment on this clonotype: A much larger clone sits a single nucleotide away, making a read error possible. This sequence joins TRBV30 and TRBJ1-3; no clear D gene. This CDR3 region has 14 residues. Germline loops: CDR1 GTSNPN, CDR2 SVGIG (reference sequence). The CDR3 bases are TGTGCCTGTAGTGAGGTAGCCTCTGGAAACACCATATATTTT. Translation: CACSEVASGNTIYF.

The J gene is TRBJ2-3, the V gene TRBV5-6; D is possibly TRBD1 or TRBD2 (5 bases each). The CDR3 totals 16 residues. The germline V gene encodes CDR1 SGHDT and CDR2 YYEEEE. The V and J ends lost 2 bases and 4 bases respectively, with 17 bases between them. The CDR3 loop reads CASSFPWQGVADTQYF. The CDR3 DNA is TGTGCCAGCAGCTTTCCTTGGCAGGGAGTCGCAGATACGCAGTATTTT.

Ten or more counts support this clonotype. The V and J genes are TRBV28 and TRBJ1-3, with 10 bases aligning to TRBD1. V lost 5 bases to trimming and J lost 9 bases; unmatched junction nucleotides: 13. The CDR3 is 16 residues long. Germline CDR1 MDHEN, CDR2 SYDVKM. The CDR3 is CASSLTGTGVLGTIYF. In DNA, the CDR3 is TGTGCCAGCAGTCTGACCGGGACAGGGGTGTTGGGCACCATATATTTT. Full variable domain (rest looked up from reference TRBV28 and TRBJ1-3): DVKVTQSSRYLVKRTGEKVFLECVQDMDHENMFWYRQDPGLGLRLIYFSYDVKMKEKGDIPEGYSVSREKKERFSLILESASTNQTSMYLCASSLTGTGVLGTIYFGEGSWLTVV.

On this clonotype: At one of its ends the junction is not consistent with the germline gene, which may arise from a read error. The CDR3 loop is CASGYSSTDTQYF. CDR3 in DNA: TGTGCCAGCGGTTACTCTAGCACAGATACGCAGTATTTT. The chain joins TRBV6-2 or TRBV6-3 to TRBJ2-3; D is unclear. Germline CDR1 reads MNHEY; CDR2 reads SVGEGT. CDR3 length: 13 amino acids.

The chain recombines TRBV19 with TRBJ1-2; D possibly corresponds to TRBD1 (5 bases). Trimming removed 1 base from V and 8 bases from J, with 8 bases in between. Germline CDR1 reads LNHDA; CDR2 reads SQIVND (reference sequence). The CDR3 has 12 amino acids. In DNA, the CDR3 is TGTGCCAGTAGTATAGCAGGGAACGGCTACACCTTC. Translating it yields CASSIAGNGYTF. Using reference TRBV19 and TRBJ1-2 for the parts outside the CDR3, the full variable domain is DGGITQSPKYLFRKEGQNVTLSCEQNLNHDAMYWYRQDPGQGLRLIYYSQIVNDFQKGDIAEGYSVSREKKESFPLTVTSAQKNPTAFYLCASSIAGNGYTFGSGTRLTVV.

This clonotype was detected only a few times. CDR3: CASSYSLRGWGDIQYF. The CDR3, as DNA: TGTGCCAGCAGTTACTCGTTACGGGGGTGGGGAGACATTCAGTACTTC. The V call is TRBV6-5, the J call TRBJ2-4, with a weak D call TRBD2 (6 bases). The CDR3 loop spans 16 amino acids. V dropped 0 bases and J dropped 8 bases, with 17 bases sitting between them. From germline, CDR1 is MNHEY and CDR2 SVGAGI.

This clonotype was seen repeatedly, ten times or more. The V and J genes are TRBV12-3 or TRBV12-4 and TRBJ2-5; D is unclear. The CDR3 is 13 residues long. The V end lost 3 bases, the J end lost 1 base, and 6 bases lay between the germline ends. CDR3 DNA: TGTGCCAGCAGTTTTGGCTCCCAAGAGACCCAGTACTTC. This gives the protein CASSFGSQETQYF.

This clonotype was picked up many times. The chain couples TRBV24-1 to TRBJ2-2, with D hard to call. CDR3 size: 13 residues. CDR1 and CDR2 from the germline V gene are KGHDR and SFDVKD. The ends were cut back, 7 bases at V and 5 bases at J, with 10 bases in the middle. CDR3 sequence reads: CATSPDPTGELFF. The CDR3 region has the DNA TGTGCCACCAGCCCAGACCCGACCGGGGAGCTGTTTTTT.

This clonotype appeared many times. The CDR3 region is CASSQDSRTEAFF. Here the CDR3 DNA reads TGTGCCAGCAGCCAGGACAGTCGCACTGAAGCTTTCTTT. This sequence joins TRBV3-1 and TRBJ1-1; perhaps TRBD1 as D (6 bases). Trimming took off 3 bases at V and 4 bases at J, with 9 bases between the two ends. This CDR3 has 13 residues. The germline gives CDR1 LGHDT, CDR2 YNNKEL (reference sequence).